These 12 T cell receptor beta chains share one sample of origin, sequenced in a study of blood T cell repertoires in COVID-19. The table came from immunoSEQ multiplex PCR; TCRdb's copy has only in-frame clones and leaves some out. In the table there are some 350,000 clones, around 87% of which are singletons. Sequencing used PBMCs or T cells enriched from blood (not recorded which). The receptors were sampled from a woman in her 30s who had recovered from COVID-19.

The rearrangement joins TRBV27 to TRBJ1-6; D possibly corresponds to TRBD1 (5 bases). The CDR3 consists of 17 residues. The V gene's germline CDR1 is MNHEY and CDR2 SMNVEV (reference sequence). V shed 0 bases and J shed 9 bases, with 18 bases lying between them. The CDR3 loop reads CASSLSYLAGTSSPLHF. For the CDR3, the DNA is TGTGCCAGCAGTTTATCGTACCTCGCGGGGACGAGTTCACCCCTCCACTTT.

This clone was seen a few times. The rearrangement uses TRBV19 and TRBJ1-2; tentative D call: TRBD1 (5 bases). Germline V gene sequence: CDR1 LNHDA, CDR2 SQIVND (reference sequence). Trimming took 4 bases from V and 7 from J, leaving 16 bases between them. The length of the CDR3 is 14 residues. The CDR3 loop is CASSNLIRDSGYTF. Here the CDR3 DNA reads TGTGCCAGTAGTAACCTCATCAGGGATTCTGGCTACACCTTC.

This clone was counted once. The CDR3 loop is CASSADRGPSEKLFF. CDR3 bases: TGTGCCAGCAGCGCGGACAGGGGGCCGAGTGAAAAACTGTTTTTT. The genes are TRBV9 and TRBJ1-4, with 11 positions matching TRBD1. The V gene end was trimmed by 3 bases and the J gene end by 7 bases; junction bases not matched to a gene: 5. CDR3 length: 15 residues. Germline CDR1 and CDR2: SGDLS and YYNGEE. Using reference TRBV9 and TRBJ1-4 for the parts outside the CDR3, the full variable domain is DSGVTQTPKHLITATGQRVTLRCSPRSGDLSVYWYQQSLDQGLQFLIQYYNGEERAKGNILERFSAQQFPDLHSELNLSSLELGDSALYFCASSADRGPSEKLFFGSGTQLSVL.

The sample holds one count of this clone. V usage is TRBV21-1 and J usage is TRBJ2-7; TRBD2 is the table's D call, not checked against the DNA. TRBV21-1 is noted as a pseudogene. The CDR3 runs to 12 residues. CDR3 amino acids: CAEPGNSYEQYF. CDR3 DNA: TGTGCCGAGCCCGGGAACTCCTACGAGCAGTACTTC.

Concerning this clone itself: This may stem from a read error, because a much larger clone lies one nucleotide away. Distinct nucleotide sequences in the sample also encode this CDR3. The chain recombines TRBV12-3 or TRBV12-4 with TRBJ1-1, with D hard to call. The CDR3 is 12 amino acids. Trimming took 5 bases from V and 1 from J, leaving 5 bases between them. The CDR3 here is CASSPGNTEAFF. The CDR3 DNA reads as TGTGCCAGCAGTCCCGGGAACACTGAAGCTTTCTTT.

As to this clone: The same CDR3 also results from other DNA sequences found in this sample. This rearrangement joins TRBV12-3 or TRBV12-4 to TRBJ2-7; D gene uncertain. CDR3 length equals 12 residues. Trimming removed 3 bases at V and 4 bases at J, with 7 bases between. The CDR3 DNA sequence: TGTGCCAGCAGTTTCGTGGCATACGAGCAGTACTTC. This codes for CASSFVAYEQYF.

V usage is TRBV7-6 and J usage is TRBJ1-4; D perhaps matches TRBD1 (5 bases). There are 15 residues in the CDR3. CDR1 and CDR2 (germline): SGHVS, FNYEAQ. Deletions cut 1 base from V and 4 bases from J, with 10 bases between. The CDR3 nucleotides read TGTGCCAGCAGCTTAGGAACAGGATATAATGAAAAACTGTTTTTT. Its translation: CASSLGTGYNEKLFF. The whole variable domain, filled in from reference TRBV7-6 and TRBJ1-4, reads GAGVSQSPRYKVTKRGQDVALRCDPISGHVSLYWYRQALGQGPEFLTYFNYEAQQDKSGLPNDRFSAERPEGSISTLTIQRTEQRDSAMYRCASSLGTGYNEKLFFGSGTQLSVL.

This clone has a single count. The V gene is TRBV7-9, the J gene TRBJ1-4, with 9 bases aligning to TRBD1. The V and J ends lost 1 base and 7 bases, in that order; junction bases with no gene match: 4. The CDR3 has 15 residues. The V gene's germline CDR1 is SEHNR and CDR2 FQNEAQ (reference sequence). The DNA for the CDR3 is TGTGCCAGCAGCTTAGGGACAGGGGAGGTTGAAAAACTGTTTTTT. Translating gives CASSLGTGEVEKLFF.

The chain carries TRBV5-1 and TRBJ2-7; 7 nucleotides match TRBD2. Unmatched junction bases numbered 19, after V lost 4 bases and J lost 3 bases. The CDR3 length is 18 residues. CDR1 is SGHRS and CDR2 is YFSETQ in the germline V gene. As DNA, the CDR3 is TGCGCCAGCAGCGCAGGACCAAGGCCGGGGGGTCTTTACTACGAGCAGTACTTC. This encodes CASSAGPRPGGLYYEQYF. Drawing the rest from reference TRBV5-1 and TRBJ2-7, the complete variable domain is KAGVTQTPRYLIKTRGQQVTLSCSPISGHRSVSWYQQTPGQGLQFLFEYFSETQRNKGNFPGRFSGRQFSNSRSEMNVSTLELGDSALYLCASSAGPRPGGLYYEQYFGPGTRLTVT.

This chain joins TRBV13 and TRBJ1-2, with D tentatively TRBD1 (6 bases). This CDR3 has 15 residues. The germline V gene encodes CDR1 PRHDT and CDR2 FYEKMQ (reference sequence). Trimming removed 5 bases from V and 2 bases from J, with 15 bases in between. CDR3: CASSVTGFGNYGYTF. CDR3 sequence (DNA): TGTGCCAGCAGCGTCACAGGGTTTGGGAACTATGGCTACACCTTC.

The V and J genes are TRBV6-5 and TRBJ1-1; D is unclear. The CDR3 runs 12 residues. Germline CDR1 and CDR2: MNHEY and SVGAGI. The V end was cut by 5 bases, the J end by 11 bases, with 15 bases between. CDR3 DNA: TGTGCCAGCAGTCGGTCCCCCCCTCCGGCTTTCTTT. Protein product: CASSRSPPPAFF.

The chain is built from TRBV10-1 and TRBJ1-2; D gene unclear. Germline V gives CDR1 WNHNN, CDR2 SYGVQD (reference sequence). The V end lost 10 bases, the J end lost 1 base, and 22 bases lay between the germline ends. This CDR3 region has 16 residues. CDR3 sequence (DNA): TGCGCCATGACGCTTCGGGGAGGTCCCTATAACTATGGCTACACCTTC. Translation: CAMTLRGGPYNYGYTF.